Described below is a single TCR beta chain sequence and its context. The germline gene is not matched at one end of the junction; a read error may be the cause. This entry belongs to a study of tumor-infiltrating lymphocytes in primary liver carcinoma. About the study: Patients of both sexes were 30 to 69 years old.

Co-extraction yielded RNA and DNA from around 20-30 mg of unsorted bulk tissue. All patients had surgically resected primary liver carcinoma. Germline-derived CDR1 and CDR2 are SGHAT and FQNNGV. The CDR3 is 15 amino acids. TCR beta cDNA came from approximately 0.55 ug total RNA, primed with a constant-region primer. Slightly modified ARM-PCR served as the procedure for the TCR beta libraries. These libraries came from three rounds of nested multiplex PCR. With TRBV1-TRBV30 forward primers and a C-beta reverse primer, the first two PCR rounds were run for around 11 cycles each. TCRdb passed the multiplex PCR reads through MiXCR, listing each CDR3 protein once. The sample contains about 120,000 distinct CDR3 sequences, around 70% of which appear only once.

V gene TRBV11-2 combines with J gene TRBJ2-3; D assignment may be TRBD1 or TRBD2 (7 bases each). The sequence derives from a woman aged 55 to 70 with primary liver carcinoma and hepatitis B virus infection. The sample consisted of tumor-adjacent normal liver tissue. Here the CDR3 reads CASSFGLGGTDTRYF. In DNA, the CDR3 is TGTGCCAGCAGCTTCGGACTAGGGGGCACAGATACGCGGTATTTT.